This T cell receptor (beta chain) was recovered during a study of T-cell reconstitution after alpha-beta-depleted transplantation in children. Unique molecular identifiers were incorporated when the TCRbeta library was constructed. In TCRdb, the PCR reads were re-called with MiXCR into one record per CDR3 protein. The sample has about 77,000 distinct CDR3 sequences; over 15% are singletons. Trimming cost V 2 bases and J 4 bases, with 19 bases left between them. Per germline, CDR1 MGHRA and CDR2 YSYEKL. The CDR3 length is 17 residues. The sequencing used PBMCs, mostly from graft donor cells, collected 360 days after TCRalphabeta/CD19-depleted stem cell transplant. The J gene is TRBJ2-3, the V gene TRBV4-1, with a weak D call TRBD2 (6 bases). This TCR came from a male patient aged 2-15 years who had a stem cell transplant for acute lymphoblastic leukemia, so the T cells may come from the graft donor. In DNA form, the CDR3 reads TGCGCCAGCAGCCAACCCACGACTAGTCGGTCCCCAGATACGCAGTATTTT. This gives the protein CASSQPTTSRSPDTQYF.